This T cell receptor (beta chain) was profiled in a study of T cell responses to AZD1222 COVID-19 vaccine. Notes on the study in general: Donors were chiefly white British, with a greater number of females, and clonal diversity was perhaps underestimated. The study found vaccine-associated CD4 TCRs spanning spike, dominant at 160-218 and 743-854.

On this clone: No antigen is known for it.

V was pared by 3 bases and J by 6 bases, with 7 bases of the junction left unmatched. This CDR3 has 14 amino acids. Germline V gives CDR1 MNHNS, CDR2 SASEGT. Method: immunoSEQ multiplex PCR; TCRdb's copy keeps in-frame clones and lacks some. The sample lists about 140,000 clones; 80% to 95% were seen once. J is TRBJ1-1 and V is TRBV6-1, with 7 bases lining up with TRBD1. This TCR was recovered from an adult in good health. The sequencing used peripheral blood, collected on day 0 of AZD1222 vaccination. The CDR3 is CASSETTGEPEAFF. The CDR3, as DNA: TGTGCCAGCAGTGAGACAACAGGGGAGCCTGAAGCTTTCTTT.